This T cell receptor (beta chain) was found in a study of blood T cell repertoires in COVID-19. The overall study: Samples representing acute and convalescent COVID-19 were sourced from the United States, Italy and Spain. The cDNA or gDNA used as material had been derived from T cells, B-cell-depleted T cells, or PBMCs.

Losses at the gene ends were 2 bases for V and 2 bases for J; bases not matched to a gene: 8. Germline V gene lookup returns CDR1 WNHNN and CDR2 SYGVQD (reference sequence). This CDR3 has 16 residues. Only in-frame clones appear in the TCRdb table, and some are missing; sequencing was by immunoSEQ multiplex PCR. Of just over 60,000 clones listed, roughly 80% are singletons. The source material was peripheral blood. The V call is TRBV10-1, the J call TRBJ1-2, with 7 nucleotides matching TRBD1. The source of this sequence is an elderly woman with active or convalescent COVID-19. The CDR3 sequence: CASSEGAGGPNYGYTF. Here the CDR3 DNA reads TGCGCCAGCAGTGAGGGGGCAGGGGGTCCAAACTATGGCTACACCTTC.